The rows below give T cell receptor beta chains drawn from one sample of a study of cytomegalovirus exposure and HLA in healthy donors. Generated by immunoSEQ multiplex PCR, the TCRdb table keeps only in-frame clones and is missing some. There are fewer than 200,000 clones in the sample; 70% to 80% occur only once, and approximately 1.3% lies in the top ten. Sequenced: PBMCs. These receptors originate from a man younger than 40 in good health and CMV-seronegative. Both conserved end residues are part of each CDR3. A D gene is named only where the DNA matches it firmly.

j_call	v_call	cdr3_length	d_call	cdr3_aa	cdr3_nt
TRBJ2-3	TRBV15	16	-	CATSTQVGRLTDTQYF	TGTGCCACCAGCACCCAGGTTGGCAGGCTCACAGATACGCAGTATTTT
TRBJ2-1	TRBV25-1	14	TRBD2	CASSQPGLINEQFF	TGTGCCAGCAGTCAGCCGGGACTAATAAATGAGCAGTTCTTC
TRBJ1-6	TRBV11-3	14	-	CASSAIPDRAPLHF	TGTGCCAGCAGCGCGATCCCCGACCGGGCACCCCTCCACTTT
TRBJ2-2	TRBV11-3	16	TRBD1	CASSPTGTGRTGELFF	TGTGCCAGCAGTCCTACCGGGACAGGGAGGACCGGGGAGCTGTTTTTT
TRBJ2-2	TRBV4-3	14	TRBD2	CASSREGFTGELFF	TGCGCCAGCAGCCGGGAGGGGTTCACCGGGGAGCTGTTTTTT
TRBJ2-5	TRBV28	16	-	CASSLLGGAARETQYF	TGTGCCAGCAGTCTCCTTGGGGGCGCAGCCAGAGAGACCCAGTACTTC
TRBJ1-1	TRBV21-1	17	-	CASSKVYLGQLNTEAFF	TGTGCCAGCAGCAAAGTGTACTTGGGACAGCTGAACACTGAAGCTTTCTTT
TRBJ1-5	TRBV28	12	-	CASSPSYQPQHF	TGTGCCAGCAGTCCCTCGTATCAGCCCCAGCATTTT
TRBJ2-5	TRBV5-1	16	TRBD2	CASRVAGAQPFETQYF	TGCGCCAGCCGAGTGGCGGGAGCCCAGCCCTTTGAGACCCAGTACTTC
TRBJ2-6	TRBV30	15	-	CAWAPDSSGANVLTF	TGTGCCTGGGCCCCTGACAGTTCTGGGGCCAACGTCCTGACTTTC